What follows is one TCR beta chain and its context. This sample was included in a study of blood T cell repertoires in COVID-19. Study information: Researchers got acute and convalescent COVID-19 samples from the United States, Italy and Spain. The cDNA or gDNA used as material had been derived from T cells, B-cell-depleted T cells, or PBMCs.

This CDR3 is built from 14 residues. Germline lookup yields CDR1 SGDLS and CDR2 YYNGEE. With 4 bases clipped from V and 4 bases from J, the junction kept 7 bases outside the gene matches. As processed by the authors: It was from reference gene primer amplification that nucleated cell counts were estimated. The data were produced by immunoSEQ multiplex PCR, yet TCRdb's version contains in-frame clones alone and is incomplete. V and J calls and clone size are as listed in that table; D and trimming were resolved from the DNA. Here the sample spans 150,000 to 200,000 clones, 60% to 85% being singletons.

Material for sequencing was peripheral blood. This chain links TRBV9 with TRBJ1-2; 7 nucleotides align to TRBD1. The sequence derives from a man aged 55-75 years with active or convalescent COVID-19. CDR3 sequence: CASSPGQSFYGYTF. The CDR3 bases are TGTGCCAGCAGCCCGGGACAGTCCTTCTATGGCTACACCTTC.